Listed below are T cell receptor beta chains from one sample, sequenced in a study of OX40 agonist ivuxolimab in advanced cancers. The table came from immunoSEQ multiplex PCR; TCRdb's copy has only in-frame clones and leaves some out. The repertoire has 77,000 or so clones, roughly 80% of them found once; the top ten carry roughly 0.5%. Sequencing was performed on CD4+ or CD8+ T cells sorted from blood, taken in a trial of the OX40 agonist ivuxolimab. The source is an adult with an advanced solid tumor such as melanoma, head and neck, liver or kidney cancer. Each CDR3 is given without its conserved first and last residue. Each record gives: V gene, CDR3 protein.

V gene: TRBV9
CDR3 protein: ASSSGLAGTDTQY

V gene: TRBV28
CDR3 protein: ASSSPPRQGEKLF

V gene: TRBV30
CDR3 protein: AWTLRGAPSNTQY

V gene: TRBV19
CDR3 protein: ASSIGRLVWSNGDNEQF

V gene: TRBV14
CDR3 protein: ASSQLNRDEAF

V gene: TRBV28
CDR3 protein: ASSPWGDFDSYEQY

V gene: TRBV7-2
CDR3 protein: ASSPRTSLSTDTQY

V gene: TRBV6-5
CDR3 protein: ASSTLRDYEQF

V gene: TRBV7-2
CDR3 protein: ASTPRGGSYNEQF

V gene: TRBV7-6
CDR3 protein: ASRNSGRLRTGELF

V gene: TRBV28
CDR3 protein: ASRWGQNPLEQY

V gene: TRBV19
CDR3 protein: ASSDRQARTYNEQF

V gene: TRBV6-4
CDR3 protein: ASSDYRRTYNEQF

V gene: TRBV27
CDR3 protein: ASSSAVNTEAF

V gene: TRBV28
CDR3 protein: ASSSLQGSLGNTIY